The 18 T cell receptor beta chains below were found in one sample sequenced in a study of blood T cell repertoires in COVID-19. TCRdb's table, derived via immunoSEQ multiplex PCR, lists solely in-frame clones and lacks some. The profile shows 100,000 to 150,000 clones, about 86% of them singletons. The sequencing sample was made of peripheral blood. These receptors came from a man older than 75 with active or convalescent COVID-19.

In nucleotides, the CDR3 is TGTGCCAGCAGCCAAGTTGAACGGGGGGGCACAGATACGCAGTATTTT. Translating gives CASSQVERGGTDTQYF. The chain joins TRBV4-2 to TRBJ2-3, with 7 bases that match TRBD2. Germline V gene data show CDR1 as LGHNA and CDR2 as YNFKEQ. This CDR3 has 16 amino acids. J gave up 1 base and V 1 base, and 5 bases lay outside the gene matches.

This chain links TRBV11-2 with TRBJ1-2; TRBD1 might be the D (5 bases). The CDR3 length is 19 residues. The germline gives CDR1 SGHAT, CDR2 FQNNGV. Trimming took off 1 base at V and 7 bases at J, with 28 bases between the two ends. CDR3 sequence: CASSLGPGRAQGLTCGYTF. CDR3 bases: TGTGCCAGCAGCTTAGGACCAGGACGGGCGCAGGGACTAACTTGTGGCTACACCTTC. Together with reference TRBV11-2 and TRBJ1-2, the CDR3 gives the full variable domain: EAGVAQSPRYKIIEKRQSVAFWCNPISGHATLYWYQQILGQGPKLLIQFQNNGVVDDSQLPKDRFSAERLKGVDSTLKIQPAKLEDSAVYLCASSLGPGRAQGLTCGYTFGSGTRLTVV.

The rearrangement uses TRBV6-5 and TRBJ2-1, with 9 bases identical to TRBD2. V was clipped by 6 bases and J by 7 bases; unmatched bases: 4. In germline, CDR1 is MNHEY, CDR2 SVGAGI. The CDR3 runs to 13 residues. This CDR3 reads CASRTSGTNEQFF. The CDR3 bases are TGTGCCAGCAGGACTAGCGGTACGAATGAGCAGTTCTTC.

The chain couples TRBV5-1 to TRBJ1-5; TRBD1 matches at 7 bases. The V gene end was trimmed by 0 bases and the J gene end by 7 bases; junction bases not matched to a gene: 10. Germline CDR1 reads SGHRS; CDR2 reads YFSETQ. The CDR3 length is 16 residues. CDR3 in DNA: TGCGCCAGCAGCTTGGAACTGTCAGGGGGGAAACAGCCCCAGCATTTT. Translating gives CASSLELSGGKQPQHF.

This chain links TRBV6-4 with TRBJ1-1; D call uncertain. Germline CDR1 MRHNA, CDR2 SNTAGT. The CDR3 consists of 13 residues. Trimming shortened V by 4 bases and J by 2 bases, and 8 bases separated the two germline ends. CDR3 amino acids: CASSGETNTEAFF. As DNA, the CDR3 is TGTGCCAGCAGTGGGGAGACCAACACTGAAGCTTTCTTT.

The rearrangement joins TRBV7-2 to TRBJ1-4; weak D call: TRBD1 (6 bases). The CDR3 is made up of 16 amino acids. The V end was cut by 0 bases, the J end by 0 bases, with 8 bases between. Germline V gene sequence: CDR1 SGHTA, CDR2 FQGNSA. CDR3 residues: CASSLARQATNEKLFF. In DNA form, the CDR3 reads TGTGCCAGCAGCTTAGCAAGACAGGCAACTAATGAAAAACTGTTTTTT.

CDR3 protein: CASSDRGPVETQYF. CDR3 nucleotides: TGTGCCAGCAGTGATAGGGGGCCCGTTGAGACCCAGTACTTC. This rearrangement joins TRBV6-1 to TRBJ2-5; 7 bases match TRBD1. J gave up 5 bases and V 3 bases, and 6 bases lay outside the gene matches. Per the germline V gene, CDR1 is MNHNS and CDR2 is SASEGT. The CDR3 extends over 14 amino acids.

The chain recombines TRBV2 with TRBJ2-2; possibly TRBD1 for D (6 bases). The CDR3 extends over 15 amino acids. CDR1 and CDR2 from the germline V gene are SNHLY and FYNNEI. The V gene lost 2 bases and the J gene lost 6 bases, with 13 bases spanning the gap. The CDR3 DNA sequence: TGTGCCAGCAGTGAATATAGACAGGCTCCCGGGGAGCTGTTTTTT. This sequence encodes CASSEYRQAPGELFF. The full variable domain, with the rest looked up from reference TRBV2 and TRBJ2-2, is EPEVTQTPSHQVTQMGQEVILRCVPISNHLYFYWYRQILGQKVEFLVSFYNNEISEKSEIFDDQFSVERPDGSNFTLKIRSTKLEDSAMYFCASSEYRQAPGELFFGEGSRLTVL.

The chain combines TRBV5-4 with TRBJ1-6; tentatively, D is TRBD1 (6 bases). Germline V gene data show CDR1 as SGHNT and CDR2 as YYREEE (reference sequence). V was shortened by 4 bases and J by 10 bases, with 15 bases between the two germline ends. The CDR3 runs 14 residues. CDR3 loop: CASSPQGIGSPLHF. CDR3 bases: TGTGCCAGCAGCCCACAGGGTATTGGATCACCCCTCCACTTT.

The genes are TRBV11-3 and TRBJ2-2; 11 bases are shared with TRBD2. The germline V gene has CDR1 SGHNT and CDR2 YENEEA. V was clipped by 5 bases and J by 1 base; unmatched bases: 9. The CDR3 extends over 18 amino acids. The CDR3 DNA is TGTGCCAGCAGCCCGGGTAGCGGGGGGGTGAAGAACACCGGGGAGCTGTTTTTT. Its translation: CASSPGSGGVKNTGELFF.

The rearrangement joins TRBV27 to TRBJ2-5; 7 nucleotides match TRBD1. The CDR3 loop spans 15 amino acids. The J segment lost 10 bases and the V segment lost 5 bases, leaving 16 bases of the junction unmatched. Germline V lookup: CDR1 MNHEY, CDR2 SMNVEV (reference sequence). CDR3 residues: CASSPPGTAKVIQYF. The CDR3 nucleotides are TGTGCCAGCAGTCCCCCCGGGACAGCCAAGGTGATCCAGTACTTC.

This chain connects TRBV28 to TRBJ1-2, with D possibly being TRBD1 (5 bases). Per germline, CDR1 MDHEN and CDR2 SYDVKM. The V end lost 10 bases, the J end lost 4 bases, and 10 bases lay between the germline ends. The CDR3 sequence is 11 residues long. CDR3 residues: CATRGGYGYTF. The CDR3 nucleotides read TGTGCCACTCGGGGGGGCTATGGCTACACCTTC.

This clone has just one count. V and J are TRBV5-5 and TRBJ1-4, with TRBD1 identical over 8 bases. CDR1 and CDR2 (germline): SGHKS, YYEKEE (reference sequence). With 2 bases clipped from V and 0 bases from J, the junction kept 3 bases outside the gene matches. CDR3 length: 16 amino acids. CDR3 amino acids: CASSLNRGTTNEKLFF. The CDR3 nucleotides read TGTGCCAGCAGCTTAAACAGGGGGACAACTAATGAAAAACTGTTTTTT.

This rearrangement joins TRBV24-1 to TRBJ2-2; TRBD1 aligns across 10 bases. The CDR3 contains 15 residues. Germline V lookup: CDR1 KGHDR, CDR2 SFDVKD. The ends lost 4 bases at V and 6 bases at J; junction bases unmatched: 4. The CDR3 DNA is TGTGCCACCAGTGACCCGACAGGGGGCGCCGGGGAGCTGTTTTTT. Translation gives CATSDPTGGAGELFF.

The chain couples TRBV21-1 to TRBJ2-5; the D call in the table, TRBD2, was not verified against the DNA. TRBV21-1 is labeled a pseudogene. This CDR3 contains 16 residues. For the CDR3, the DNA is TGTGCCAGCAGCAAAGGGAACGGGGGGGCGGAGGAGACCCAGTACTTC. Amino acids: CASSKGNGGAEETQYF.

This chain connects TRBV13 to TRBJ2-1; a weak D match, TRBD1 (6 bases). This CDR3 has 14 amino acids. Germline loops: CDR1 PRHDT, CDR2 FYEKMQ (reference sequence). V lost 4 bases to trimming and J lost 6 bases, with 13 bases between them. This CDR3 reads CASSYGQILNEQFF. As DNA, the CDR3 is TGTGCCAGCAGCTACGGACAGATACTCAATGAGCAGTTCTTC.

This clone was detected only a few times. The chain uses TRBV5-1 and TRBJ2-2; D is possibly TRBD1 (5 bases). The CDR3 sequence is 14 residues long. Germline lookup yields CDR1 SGHRS and CDR2 YFSETQ. V was shortened by 2 bases and J by 3 bases, with 8 bases between the two germline ends. CDR3 in amino acids: CASSLQDHTGELFF. The DNA for the CDR3 is TGCGCCAGCAGCTTACAGGATCACACCGGGGAGCTGTTTTTT. Based on the CDR3 plus reference TRBV5-1 and TRBJ2-2, the full variable domain is KAGVTQTPRYLIKTRGQQVTLSCSPISGHRSVSWYQQTPGQGLQFLFEYFSETQRNKGNFPGRFSGRQFSNSRSEMNVSTLELGDSALYLCASSLQDHTGELFFGEGSRLTVL.

This sequence joins TRBV3-1 (or the pseudogene TRBV3-2) and TRBJ1-3; 10 nucleotides line up with TRBD1. Germline loops: CDR1 LGHDT, CDR2 YNNKEL (reference sequence). Losses at the gene ends were 4 bases for V and 3 bases for J; bases not matched to a gene: 3. This CDR3 spans 15 amino acids. Here the CDR3 reads CASSLRDRGGNTIYF. The CDR3 DNA follows: TGTGCCAGCAGCCTCCGGGACAGGGGTGGAAACACCATATATTTT.